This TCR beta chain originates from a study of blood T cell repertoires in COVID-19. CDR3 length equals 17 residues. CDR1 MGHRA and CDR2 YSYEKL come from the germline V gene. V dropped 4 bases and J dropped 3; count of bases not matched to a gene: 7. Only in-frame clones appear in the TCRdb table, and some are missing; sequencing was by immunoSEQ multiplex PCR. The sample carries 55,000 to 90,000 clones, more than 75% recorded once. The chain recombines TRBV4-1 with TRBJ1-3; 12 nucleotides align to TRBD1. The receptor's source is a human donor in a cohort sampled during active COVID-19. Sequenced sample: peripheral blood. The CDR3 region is CASSPGTGGLGGNTIYF. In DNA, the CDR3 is TGCGCCAGCAGCCCGGGGACAGGGGGCTTAGGTGGAAACACCATATATTTT.